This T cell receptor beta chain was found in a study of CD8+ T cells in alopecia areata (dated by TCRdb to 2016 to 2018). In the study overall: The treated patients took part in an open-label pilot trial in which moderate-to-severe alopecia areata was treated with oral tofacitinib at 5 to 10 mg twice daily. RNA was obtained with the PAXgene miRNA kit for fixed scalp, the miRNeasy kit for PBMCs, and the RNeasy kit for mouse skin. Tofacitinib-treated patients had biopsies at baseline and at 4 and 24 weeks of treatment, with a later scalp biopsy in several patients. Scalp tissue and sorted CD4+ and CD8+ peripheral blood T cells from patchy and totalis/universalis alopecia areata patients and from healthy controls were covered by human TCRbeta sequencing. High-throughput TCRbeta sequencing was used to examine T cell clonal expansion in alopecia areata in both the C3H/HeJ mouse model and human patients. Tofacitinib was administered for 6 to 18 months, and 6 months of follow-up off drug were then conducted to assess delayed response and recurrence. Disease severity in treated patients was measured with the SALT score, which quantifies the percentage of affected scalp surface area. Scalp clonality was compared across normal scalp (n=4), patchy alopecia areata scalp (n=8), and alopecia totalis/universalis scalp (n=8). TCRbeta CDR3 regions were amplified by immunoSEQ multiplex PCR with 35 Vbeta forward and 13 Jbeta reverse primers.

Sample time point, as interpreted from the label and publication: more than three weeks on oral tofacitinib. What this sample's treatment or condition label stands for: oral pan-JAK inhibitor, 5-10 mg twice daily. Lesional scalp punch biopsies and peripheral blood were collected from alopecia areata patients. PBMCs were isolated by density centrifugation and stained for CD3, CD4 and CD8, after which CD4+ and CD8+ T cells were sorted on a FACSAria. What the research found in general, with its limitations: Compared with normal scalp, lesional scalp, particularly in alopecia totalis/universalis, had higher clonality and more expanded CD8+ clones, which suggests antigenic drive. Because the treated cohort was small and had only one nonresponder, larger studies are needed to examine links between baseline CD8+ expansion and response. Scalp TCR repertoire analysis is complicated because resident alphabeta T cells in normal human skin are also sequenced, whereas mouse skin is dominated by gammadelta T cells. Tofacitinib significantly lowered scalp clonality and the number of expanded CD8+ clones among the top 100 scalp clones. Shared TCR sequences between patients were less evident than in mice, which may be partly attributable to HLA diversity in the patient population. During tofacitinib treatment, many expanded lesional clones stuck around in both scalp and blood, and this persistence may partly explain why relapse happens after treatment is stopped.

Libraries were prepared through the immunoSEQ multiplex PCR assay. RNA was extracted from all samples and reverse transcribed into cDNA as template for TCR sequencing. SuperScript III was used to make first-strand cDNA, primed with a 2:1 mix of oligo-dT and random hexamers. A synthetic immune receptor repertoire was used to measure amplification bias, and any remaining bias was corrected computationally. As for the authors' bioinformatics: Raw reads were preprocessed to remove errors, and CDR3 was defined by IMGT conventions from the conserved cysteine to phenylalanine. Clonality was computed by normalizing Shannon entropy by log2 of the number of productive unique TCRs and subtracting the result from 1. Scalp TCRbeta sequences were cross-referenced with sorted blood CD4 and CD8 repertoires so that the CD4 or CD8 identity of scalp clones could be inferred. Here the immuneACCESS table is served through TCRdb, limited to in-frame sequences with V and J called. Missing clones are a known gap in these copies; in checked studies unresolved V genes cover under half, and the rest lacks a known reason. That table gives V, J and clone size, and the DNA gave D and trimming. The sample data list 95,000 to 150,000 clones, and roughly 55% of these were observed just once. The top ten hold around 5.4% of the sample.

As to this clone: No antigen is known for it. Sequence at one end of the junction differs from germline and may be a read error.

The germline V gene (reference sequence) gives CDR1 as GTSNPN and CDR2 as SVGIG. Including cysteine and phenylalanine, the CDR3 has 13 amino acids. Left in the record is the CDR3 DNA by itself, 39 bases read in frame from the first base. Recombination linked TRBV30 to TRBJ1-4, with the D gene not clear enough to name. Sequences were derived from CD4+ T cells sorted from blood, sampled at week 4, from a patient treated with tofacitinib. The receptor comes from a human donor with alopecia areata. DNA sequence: TGTGCCTGGAGTGTACAGTTTAATGAAAAACCGTTTTTT. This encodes CAWSVQFNEKPFF.